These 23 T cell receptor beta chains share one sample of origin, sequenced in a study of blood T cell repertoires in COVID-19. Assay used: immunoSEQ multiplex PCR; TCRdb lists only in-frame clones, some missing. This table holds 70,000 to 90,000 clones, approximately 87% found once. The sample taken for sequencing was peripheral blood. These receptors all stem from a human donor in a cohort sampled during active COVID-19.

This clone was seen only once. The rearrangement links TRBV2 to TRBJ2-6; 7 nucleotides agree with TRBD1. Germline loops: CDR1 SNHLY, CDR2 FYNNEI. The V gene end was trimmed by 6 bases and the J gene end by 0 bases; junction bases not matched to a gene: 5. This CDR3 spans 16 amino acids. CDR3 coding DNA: TGTGCCAGCAGGGACAGGTTCAGCTCTGGGGCCAACGTCCTGACTTTC. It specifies CASRDRFSSGANVLTF. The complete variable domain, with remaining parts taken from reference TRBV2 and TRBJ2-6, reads EPEVTQTPSHQVTQMGQEVILRCVPISNHLYFYWYRQILGQKVEFLVSFYNNEISEKSEIFDDQFSVERPDGSNFTLKIRSTKLEDSAMYFCASRDRFSSGANVLTFGAGSRLTVL.

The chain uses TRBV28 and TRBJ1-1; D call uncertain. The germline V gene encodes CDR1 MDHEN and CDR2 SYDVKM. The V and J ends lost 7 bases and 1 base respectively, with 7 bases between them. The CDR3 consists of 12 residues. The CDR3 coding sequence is TGTGCCAGCACCCACGGGAACACTGAAGCTTTCTTT. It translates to CASTHGNTEAFF.

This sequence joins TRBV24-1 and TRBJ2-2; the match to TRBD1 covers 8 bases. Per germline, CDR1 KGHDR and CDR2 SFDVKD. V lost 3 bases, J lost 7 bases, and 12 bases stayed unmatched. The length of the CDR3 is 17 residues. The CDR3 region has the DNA TGTGCCACCAGTGATCCCGGAGCAGGGGGCGCAGGCGGGGAGCTGTTTTTT. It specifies CATSDPGAGGAGGELFF.

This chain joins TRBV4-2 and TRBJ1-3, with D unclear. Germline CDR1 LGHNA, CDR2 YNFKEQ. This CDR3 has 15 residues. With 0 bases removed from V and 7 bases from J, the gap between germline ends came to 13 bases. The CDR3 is CASSQEGNLGNTIYF. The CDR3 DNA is TGTGCCAGCAGCCAAGAGGGCAACCTGGGCAACACCATATATTTT.

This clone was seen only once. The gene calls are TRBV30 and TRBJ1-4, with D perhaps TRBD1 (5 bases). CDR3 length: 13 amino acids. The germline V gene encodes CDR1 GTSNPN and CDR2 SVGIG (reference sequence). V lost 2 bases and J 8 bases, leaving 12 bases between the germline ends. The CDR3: CAWSFGAGEKLFF. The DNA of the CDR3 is TGTGCCTGGAGTTTCGGGGCGGGAGAAAAACTGTTTTTT.

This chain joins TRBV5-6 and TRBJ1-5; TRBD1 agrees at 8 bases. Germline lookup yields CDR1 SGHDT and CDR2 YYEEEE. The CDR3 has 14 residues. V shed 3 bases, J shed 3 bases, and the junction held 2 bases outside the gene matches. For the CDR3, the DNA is TGTGCCAGCAGCTCGACAGGGGACAATCAGCCCCAGCATTTT. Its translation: CASSSTGDNQPQHF.

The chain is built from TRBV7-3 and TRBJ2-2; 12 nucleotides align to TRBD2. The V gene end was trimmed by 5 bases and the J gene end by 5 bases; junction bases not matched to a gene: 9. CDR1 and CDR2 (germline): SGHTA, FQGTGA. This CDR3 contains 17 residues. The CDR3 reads CASSPGGLAGGTGELFF. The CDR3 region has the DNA TGTGCCAGCAGCCCCGGCGGGCTAGCGGGGGGGACCGGGGAGCTGTTTTTT.

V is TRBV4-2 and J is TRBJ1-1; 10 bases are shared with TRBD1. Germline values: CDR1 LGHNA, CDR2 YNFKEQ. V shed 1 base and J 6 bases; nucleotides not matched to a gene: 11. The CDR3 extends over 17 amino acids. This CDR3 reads CASSQVLLGQGSAEAFF. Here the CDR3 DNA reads TGTGCCAGCAGCCAAGTTCTGTTGGGACAGGGGTCCGCTGAAGCTTTCTTT.

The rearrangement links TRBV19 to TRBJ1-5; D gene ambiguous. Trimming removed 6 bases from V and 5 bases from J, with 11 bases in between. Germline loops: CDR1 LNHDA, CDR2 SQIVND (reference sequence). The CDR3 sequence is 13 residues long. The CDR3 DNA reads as TGTGCCAGTAGGTTTGGGCCCTATCAGCCCCAGCATTTT. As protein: CASRFGPYQPQHF. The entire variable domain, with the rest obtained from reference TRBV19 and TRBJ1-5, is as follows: DGGITQSPKYLFRKEGQNVTLSCEQNLNHDAMYWYRQDPGQGLRLIYYSQIVNDFQKGDIAEGYSVSREKKESFPLTVTSAQKNPTAFYLCASRFGPYQPQHFGDGTRLSIL.

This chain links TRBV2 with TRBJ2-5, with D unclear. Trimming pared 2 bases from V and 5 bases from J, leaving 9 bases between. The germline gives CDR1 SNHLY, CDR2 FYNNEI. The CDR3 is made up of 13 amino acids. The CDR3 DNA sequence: TGTGCCAGCAGTGAACTAGTAGGTGAGACCCAGTACTTC. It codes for CASSELVGETQYF.

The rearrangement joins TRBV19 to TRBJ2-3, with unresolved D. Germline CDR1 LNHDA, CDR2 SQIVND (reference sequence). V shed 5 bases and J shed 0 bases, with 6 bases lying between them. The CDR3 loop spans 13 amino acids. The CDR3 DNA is TGTGCCAGTAGTCTCTTGAGCACAGATACGCAGTATTTT. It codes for CASSLLSTDTQYF. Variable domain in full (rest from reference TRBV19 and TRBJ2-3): DGGITQSPKYLFRKEGQNVTLSCEQNLNHDAMYWYRQDPGQGLRLIYYSQIVNDFQKGDIAEGYSVSREKKESFPLTVTSAQKNPTAFYLCASSLLSTDTQYFGPGTRLTVL.

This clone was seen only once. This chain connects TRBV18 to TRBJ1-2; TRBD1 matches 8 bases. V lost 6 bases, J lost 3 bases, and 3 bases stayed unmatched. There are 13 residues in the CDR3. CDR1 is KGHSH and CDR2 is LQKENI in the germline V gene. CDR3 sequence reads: CASSADRDYGYTF. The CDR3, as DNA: TGTGCCAGCTCGGCGGACAGGGACTATGGCTACACCTTC.

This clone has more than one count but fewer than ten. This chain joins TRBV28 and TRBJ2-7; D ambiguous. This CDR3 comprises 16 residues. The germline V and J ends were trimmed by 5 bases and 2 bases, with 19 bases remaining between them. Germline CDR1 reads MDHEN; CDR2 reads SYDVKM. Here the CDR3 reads CASSARSARGPYEQYF. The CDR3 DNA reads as TGTGCCAGCAGTGCTCGGTCCGCCCGAGGTCCCTACGAGCAGTACTTC. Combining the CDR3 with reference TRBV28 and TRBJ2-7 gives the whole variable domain DVKVTQSSRYLVKRTGEKVFLECVQDMDHENMFWYRQDPGLGLRLIYFSYDVKMKEKGDIPEGYSVSREKKERFSLILESASTNQTSMYLCASSARSARGPYEQYFGPGTRLTVT.

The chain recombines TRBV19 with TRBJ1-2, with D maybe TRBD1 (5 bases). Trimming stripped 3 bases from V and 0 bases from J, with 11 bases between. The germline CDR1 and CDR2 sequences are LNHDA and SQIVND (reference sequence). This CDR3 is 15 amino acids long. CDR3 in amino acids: CASSMGGATNYGYTF. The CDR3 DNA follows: TGTGCCAGTAGTATGGGGGGTGCTACTAACTATGGCTACACCTTC.

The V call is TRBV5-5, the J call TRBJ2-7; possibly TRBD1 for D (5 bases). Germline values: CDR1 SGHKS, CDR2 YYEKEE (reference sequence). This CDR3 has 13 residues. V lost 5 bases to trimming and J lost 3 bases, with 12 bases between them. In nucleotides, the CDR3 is TGTGCCAGCAGACAGGCGTTTAGCTACGAGCAGTACTTC. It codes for CASRQAFSYEQYF.

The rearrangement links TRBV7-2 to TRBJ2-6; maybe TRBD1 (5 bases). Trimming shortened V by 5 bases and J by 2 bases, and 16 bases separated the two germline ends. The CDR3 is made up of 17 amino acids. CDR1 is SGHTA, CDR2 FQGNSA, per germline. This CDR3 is CASSPRRQSPGANVLTF. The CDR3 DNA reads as TGTGCCAGCAGCCCAAGGCGACAGTCCCCTGGGGCCAACGTCCTGACTTTC.

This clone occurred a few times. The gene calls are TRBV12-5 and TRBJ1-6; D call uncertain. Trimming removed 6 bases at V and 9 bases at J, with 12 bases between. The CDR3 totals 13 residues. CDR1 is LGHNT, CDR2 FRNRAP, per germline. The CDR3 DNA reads TGTGCTAGTGGCCGGGATGTTGGTTCACCCCTCCACTTT. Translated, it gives CASGRDVGSPLHF. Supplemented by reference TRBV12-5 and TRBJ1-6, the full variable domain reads DARVTQTPRHKVTEMGQEVTMRCQPILGHNTVFWYRQTMMQGLELLAYFRNRAPLDDSGMPKDRFSAEMPDATLATLKIQPSEPRDSAVYFCASGRDVGSPLHFGNGTRLTVT.

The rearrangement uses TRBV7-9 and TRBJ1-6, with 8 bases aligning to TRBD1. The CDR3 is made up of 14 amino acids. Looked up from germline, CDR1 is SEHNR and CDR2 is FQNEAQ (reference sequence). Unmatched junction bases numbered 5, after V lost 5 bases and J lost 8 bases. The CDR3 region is CASSRRGPDSPLHF. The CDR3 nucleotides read TGTGCCAGCAGCCGCAGGGGGCCGGATTCACCCCTCCACTTT.

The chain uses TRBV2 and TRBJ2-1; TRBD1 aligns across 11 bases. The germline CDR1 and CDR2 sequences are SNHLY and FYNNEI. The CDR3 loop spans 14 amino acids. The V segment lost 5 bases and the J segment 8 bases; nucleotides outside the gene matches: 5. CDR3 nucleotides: TGTGCCAGCAGTCAGGGACAGGGGGGCGATGAGCAGTTCTTC. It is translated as CASSQGQGGDEQFF. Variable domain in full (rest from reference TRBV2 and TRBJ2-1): EPEVTQTPSHQVTQMGQEVILRCVPISNHLYFYWYRQILGQKVEFLVSFYNNEISEKSEIFDDQFSVERPDGSNFTLKIRSTKLEDSAMYFCASSQGQGGDEQFFGPGTRLTVL.

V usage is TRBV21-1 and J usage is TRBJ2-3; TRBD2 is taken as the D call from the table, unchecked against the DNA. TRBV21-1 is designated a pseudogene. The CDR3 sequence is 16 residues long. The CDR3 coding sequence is TGTGCCAGCAGCAAATGCCTCGGTATCCGCACAGATACGCAGTATTTT. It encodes CASSKCLGIRTDTQYF.

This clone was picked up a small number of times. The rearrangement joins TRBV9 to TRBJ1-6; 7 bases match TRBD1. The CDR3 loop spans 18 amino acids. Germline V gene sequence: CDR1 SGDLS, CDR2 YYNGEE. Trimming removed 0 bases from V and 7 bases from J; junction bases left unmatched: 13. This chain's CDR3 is CASSVAPSQGSWNSPLHF. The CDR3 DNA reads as TGTGCCAGCAGCGTAGCTCCGTCACAGGGGAGTTGGAATTCACCCCTCCACTTT.

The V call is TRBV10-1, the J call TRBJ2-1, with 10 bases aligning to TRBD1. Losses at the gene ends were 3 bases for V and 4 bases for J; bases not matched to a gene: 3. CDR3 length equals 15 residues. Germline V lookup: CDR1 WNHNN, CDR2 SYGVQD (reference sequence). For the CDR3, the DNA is TGCGCCAGCAGTGAATCGGGACAGGGGTACAATGAGCAGTTCTTC. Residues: CASSESGQGYNEQFF.

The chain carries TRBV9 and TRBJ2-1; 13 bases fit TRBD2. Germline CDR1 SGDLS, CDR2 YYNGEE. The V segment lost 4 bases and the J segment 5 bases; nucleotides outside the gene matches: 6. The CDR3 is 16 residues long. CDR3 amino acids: CASSPRLAGGDNEQFF. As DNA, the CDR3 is TGTGCCAGCAGCCCTCGACTAGCGGGAGGCGACAATGAGCAGTTCTTC.